This T cell receptor beta chain was identified during a study of T cell responses to AZD1222 COVID-19 vaccine (dated by TCRdb to the early 2020s). Regarding the research as a whole: A total of around 240 trial participants underwent TCR sequencing, of whom about 200 had received two doses of AZD1222 and 26 had received two doses of the MenACWY control vaccine. Trial participants were enrolled by age into subgroups of 18-55, 56-69 and 70-plus years, and roughly 150, 30 and 60 TCR-sequenced participants, respectively, were included in these subgroups.

Broad study findings and their caveats: Because no day 14 peak-response samples were available, the repertoires could be characterized only after the peak T cell response. The whole spike protein was spanned by vaccine-associated CD4 TCRs, and dominant responses were seen in regions 160-218 and 743-854. Conclusions about previously exposed vaccinees are limited because only 6 or 7 AZD1222 recipients were SARS-CoV-2 seropositive at baseline. Participants were mostly white British, with more females than males. The authors suggested clonal diversity may have been underestimated. In the small 56-69-year group, the increase in depth fell short of significance, most likely because of low power. Spike-specific TCR breadth and depth rose significantly after two AZD1222 doses compared with day 0 and with MenACWY recipients. Reportedly, close to half of the unique spike-specific TCRs recognized epitopes lying outside the regions that are mutated in the B.1.351 and B.1.1.7 variants.

V and J are trimmed by 3 bases and 10 bases, and the gene matches miss 10 bases of the junction. The germline V gene yields SGHNT for CDR1 and YENEEA for CDR2. CDR3 length: 15 amino acids, cysteine to phenylalanine. Left in the record is the CDR3 DNA by itself, 45 bases read in frame from the first base. The CDR3 regions of human TCRbeta chains were analyzed by immunosequencing. Per the authors' processing: TCRs in the repertoires were matched against a reference library of SARS-CoV-2-specific TCRs that had been generated with the MIRA antigen-specificity platform. Breadth was defined as the fraction of unique TCRs that were SARS-CoV-2-associated. Depth was defined as the fraction of total T cells that were SARS-CoV-2-associated. Using the MIRA data, each spike-specific TCR was assigned both to the spike region to which the TCR was reactive and to a CD4 or CD8 class. Log10-transformed breadth and depth values were compared by one-way ANOVA with Sidak's multiple comparisons tests. TCRdb mirrors the immuneACCESS table, restricted to in-frame sequences. Some clones are absent from its copies; in checked studies, under half trace to an unresolved V gene, and the reason for the others is unknown. V and J calls and clone size come straight from that table; D and trimming were deduced from the DNA. Counted in this sample were about 200,000 clones; 91% of them appeared once. The ten largest clones capture 3% to 4% of the sample.

The intended sense of this specimen's time point label: about 28 days (+/-7) after the second vaccine dose. AZD1222 recipients given second doses at about 4 weeks or at about 12 weeks were pooled, since spike-specific TCR depth and breadth were not found to differ between the two schedules. Samples from vaccinated people were obtained from the UK trials COV001 and COV002, which included a single-blind randomized controlled phase 2/3 trial of AZD1222 (ChAdOx1 nCoV-19) in healthy adults. For TCRbeta chain sequencing, PBMC samples were collected from trial participants at day 0 and at day 28 after the second dose. Note on this clone: Its antigen specificity is not known. The input lacks base qualities; no much larger clone sits a single base away.

The specimen comprised peripheral blood, sampled 28 days after the second AZD1222 dose. This receptor chain uses TRBV11-3 and TRBJ2-1; 9 junctional bases match TRBD2. The source of this sequence is an adult who received the AZD1222 COVID-19 vaccine. CDR3 region: CASSFAGGPVEEQFF. The nucleotides read TGTGCCAGCAGCTTTGCGGGAGGGCCGGTCGAAGAGCAGTTCTTC.